These T cell receptor beta chains were read from a single sample in a study of CD8+ T cells in alopecia areata. Here immunoSEQ multiplex PCR was the method, and the copy in TCRdb shows in-frame clones only, minus some. Of 190,000 or so clones listed, more than 55% are singletons. Sequences were derived from CD4+ T cells sorted from blood, sampled at week 4, from a patient treated with tofacitinib. These TCRs come from a human donor with alopecia areata. CDR3s include the opening cysteine and the closing phenylalanine or tryptophan. Fields, in order: J gene, clone size, D gene, V gene, CDR3 DNA, CDR3 protein. The D gene is left open where the match is weak. Not every row has a clone size; where given, it reads once, few, many or a size class.

>TRBJ1-2|-|-|TRBV5-6
TGTGCCAGCAGCTCCCCAGGGACCGGCTACACCTTC
CASSSPGTGYTF
>TRBJ2-5|few|TRBD1|TRBV29-1
TGCAGCGTGGACAGGGGGCGCCAAGAGACCCAGTACTTC
CSVDRGRQETQYF
>TRBJ2-7|-|TRBD1|TRBV15
TGTGCCACCAGCAGAAGGGGACAGGGAGGCCACGAGCAGTACTTC
CATSRRGQGGHEQYF
>TRBJ2-5|-|-|TRBV29-1
TGCAGCGTTGCTGGCAGGGCGAGCGAGACCCAGTACTTC
CSVAGRASETQYF
>TRBJ2-5|-|TRBD1|TRBV7-2
TGTGCCAGCAGCTTAGCGAGGGACAGGGGGTCGGAGACCCAGTACTTC
CASSLARDRGSETQYF
>TRBJ2-7|-|TRBD2|TRBV7-2
TGTGCCAGCAGCTTAGGACTAGCGGGGGGGAAGGAGCAGTACTTC
CASSLGLAGGKEQYF
>TRBJ1-5|-|TRBD1|TRBV30
TGTGCCTGGAGTGTACCACAGGGGAGTCAGCCCCAGCATTTT
CAWSVPQGSQPQHF
>TRBJ1-5|few|TRBD1|TRBV29-1
TGCAGCGTGGCGACAGGGGGCCTCAATCAGCCCCAGCATTTT
CSVATGGLNQPQHF
>TRBJ2-7|-|TRBD2|TRBV9
TGTGCCAGCAGCGTAGGAGGGACTAGATACGAGCAGTACTTC
CASSVGGTRYEQYF
>TRBJ2-4|few|-|TRBV10-3
TGTGCCATCAGTGCAACGGCGGACAAAAACATTCAGTACTTC
CAISATADKNIQYF
>TRBJ1-6|-|TRBD1|TRBV4-1
TGCGCCAGCAGCCAAGCTCTACGACAGGGCGGGAATTCACCCCTCCACTTT
CASSQALRQGGNSPLHF
>TRBJ1-1|-|TRBD1|TRBV28
TGTGCCAGCAGCTCCACAGGGGGCGGATACGCTGAAGCTTTCTTT
CASSSTGGGYAEAFF
>TRBJ1-2|-|-|TRBV11-2
TGTGCCAGCAGGGGCTCAGTGCATGGCTACACCTTC
CASRGSVHGYTF
>TRBJ2-1|-|TRBD2|TRBV2
TGTGCCAGCAGTACCACTAGCGGGGGGGTCGGTTGGTTCTTC
CASSTTSGGVGWFF
>TRBJ2-2|-|-|TRBV6-6
TGTGCCAGCAGTTACAGGGACGCGAACACCGGGGAGCTGTTTTTT
CASSYRDANTGELFF
>TRBJ2-5|few|-|TRBV27
TGTGCCAGCAGCCCTTCGTTTATGGGGGGCTGGTACCAAGAGACCCAGTACTTC
CASSPSFMGGWYQETQYF
>TRBJ1-4|-|-|TRBV30
TGTGCCTGGAATAGCGCCAGCTTTTTATCTAATGAAAAACTGTTTTTT
CAWNSASFLSNEKLFF
>TRBJ2-5|-|-|TRBV4-2
TGTGCCAGCAGCCAAGATGTCACGGAGACCCAGTACTTC
CASSQDVTETQYF
>TRBJ2-5|-|-|TRBV18
TGTGCCAGCTCACCAGACCCAGGGGAGACCCAGTACTTC
CASSPDPGETQYF
>TRBJ1-1|-|-|TRBV29-1
TGCAGCGTATCGGACAGCCACACTGAAGCTTTCTTT
CSVSDSHTEAFF
>TRBJ1-2|-|-|TRBV6-5
TGTGCCAGCAGTAGGGGTGGCACCACCTATGGCTACACCTTC
CASSRGGTTYGYTF
>TRBJ2-4|-|TRBD1|TRBV4-3
TGCGCCAGCAGCCAACAAGGGGGCGTAGACATTCAGTACTTC
CASSQQGGVDIQYF